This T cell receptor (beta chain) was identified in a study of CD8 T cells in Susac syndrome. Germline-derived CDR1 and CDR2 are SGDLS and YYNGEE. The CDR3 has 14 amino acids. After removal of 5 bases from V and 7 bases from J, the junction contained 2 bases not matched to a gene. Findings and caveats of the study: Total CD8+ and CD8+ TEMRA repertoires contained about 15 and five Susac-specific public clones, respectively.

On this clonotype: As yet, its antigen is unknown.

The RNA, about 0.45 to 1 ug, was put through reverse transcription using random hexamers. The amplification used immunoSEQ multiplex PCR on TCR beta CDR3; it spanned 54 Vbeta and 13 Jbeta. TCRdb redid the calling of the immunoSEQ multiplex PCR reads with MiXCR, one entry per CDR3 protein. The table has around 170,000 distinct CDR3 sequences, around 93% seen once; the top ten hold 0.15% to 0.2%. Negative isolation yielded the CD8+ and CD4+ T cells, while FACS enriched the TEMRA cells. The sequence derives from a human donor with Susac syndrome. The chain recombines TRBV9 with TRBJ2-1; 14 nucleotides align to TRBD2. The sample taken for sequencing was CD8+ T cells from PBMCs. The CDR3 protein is CASRGTSGSNEQFF. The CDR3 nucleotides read TGTGCCAGCAGGGGGACTAGCGGGAGTAATGAGCAGTTCTTC.